This entry describes one T cell receptor (beta chain). The target antigen is unknown. TCRdb reprocessed the RT-PCR reads via MiXCR and lists one record per CDR3 protein. The sample lists 650,000 to 800,000 distinct CDR3 sequences; around 14% were seen once. The record originates from a study of response to subunit inactivated influenza vaccine. V was cut by 8 bases and J by 8 bases, with 20 bases left in between. This CDR3 has 14 residues. The V gene's germline CDR1 is SGHTA and CDR2 FQGNSA. The study, taken as a whole, reports: A suggestion made by the authors is that each seasonal influenza vaccination recruits few new T cells.

V is TRBV7-2 and J is TRBJ2-3; TRBD2 is a possible D gene (5 bases). Sample: PBMCs from blood, taken around two weeks before vaccination. This TCR derives from a man aged 45-65 years who received an inactivated influenza vaccine. CDR3 loop: CASGLGLALGTQYF. DNA for the CDR3: TGTGCCAGCGGTCTCGGACTGGCCCTTGGTACGCAGTATTTT. The variable domain in full, with the rest retrieved from reference TRBV7-2 and TRBJ2-3, is GAGVSQSPSNKVTEKGKDVELRCDPISGHTALYWYRQSLGQGLEFLIYFQGNSAPDKSGLPSDRFSAERTGGSVSTLTIQRTQQEDSAVYLCASGLGLALGTQYFGPGTRLTVL.